Listed below are T cell receptor beta chains from one sample, sequenced in a study of PD-1 blockade in classical Hodgkin lymphoma. Some clones are missing from TCRdb's copy, which holds only in-frame ones; the method was immunoSEQ multiplex PCR. The table has approximately 50,000 clones, 88% seen once. This material consisted of peripheral blood mononuclear cells (PBMCs), taken before the second cycle of nivolumab. These receptors originate from a human donor with classical Hodgkin lymphoma. Both conserved end residues are part of each CDR3.

length	V	J	CDR3
16	TRBV9	TRBJ1-4	CASSPRPGTGSRKLFF
15	TRBV5-1	TRBJ2-7	CASSLGLAAGYEQYF
17	TRBV28	TRBJ2-1	CASSPLGSGGRFHEQFF
13	TRBV15	TRBJ1-1	CATRRTENTEAFF
14	TRBV5-1	TRBJ1-1	CASSLQGFDTEAFF
14	TRBV5-1	TRBJ1-1	CASSSQNQNTEAFF
12	TRBV19	TRBJ1-2	CASSREPYGYTF
13	TRBV6-6	TRBJ1-1	CATTGQGDTEAFF
15	TRBV5-1	TRBJ2-2	CASSLEQGGTGELFF
13	TRBV12-5	TRBJ2-1	CASGLSGGLEQFF
15	TRBV19	TRBJ1-5	CASSPPYPADQPQHF
14	TRBV6-6	TRBJ1-1	CASSYSGGEWRAFF
15	TRBV5-6	TRBJ2-3	CASSLVRGREDTQYF
13	TRBV2	TRBJ2-7	CASSDSGRHEQYF
14	TRBV18	TRBJ1-6	CASSPPAGVSPLHF
13	TRBV18	TRBJ2-2	CASSPGVSRELFF
18	TRBV27	TRBJ2-3	CASSLSAPQGLATDTQYF
13	TRBV5-1	TRBJ1-2	CASSLSDNYGYTF
15	TRBV5-1	TRBJ2-3	CASTLVGLSTDTQYF
12	TRBV13	TRBJ2-7	CASSNRNYEQYF
13	TRBV18	TRBJ2-3	CATRTGSLDTQYF
15	TRBV11-2	TRBJ2-3	CASSVGSGGENTQYF
16	TRBV13	TRBJ1-4	CASSLKPPGQTEKLFF
15	TRBV6-6	TRBJ2-3	CASRRLGGATDTQYF
13	TRBV29-1	TRBJ2-7	CSVRRTESYEQYF
13	TRBV6-4	TRBJ2-1	CASSRKRGNEQFF
14	TRBV6-6	TRBJ1-5	CASRPQGESQPQHF
15	TRBV7-8	TRBJ1-6	CASSLGGTTPPPLHF
16	TRBV29-1	TRBJ2-5	CSVLPFSGGPQETQYF
12	TRBV30	TRBJ2-7	CAGGTGDYEQYF
17	TRBV28	TRBJ2-7	CASSPRPPGLTSHEQYF
14	TRBV5-1	TRBJ1-2	CASSLAETALGYTF
16	TRBV5-1	TRBJ2-1	CASSPLLAGEYNEQFF